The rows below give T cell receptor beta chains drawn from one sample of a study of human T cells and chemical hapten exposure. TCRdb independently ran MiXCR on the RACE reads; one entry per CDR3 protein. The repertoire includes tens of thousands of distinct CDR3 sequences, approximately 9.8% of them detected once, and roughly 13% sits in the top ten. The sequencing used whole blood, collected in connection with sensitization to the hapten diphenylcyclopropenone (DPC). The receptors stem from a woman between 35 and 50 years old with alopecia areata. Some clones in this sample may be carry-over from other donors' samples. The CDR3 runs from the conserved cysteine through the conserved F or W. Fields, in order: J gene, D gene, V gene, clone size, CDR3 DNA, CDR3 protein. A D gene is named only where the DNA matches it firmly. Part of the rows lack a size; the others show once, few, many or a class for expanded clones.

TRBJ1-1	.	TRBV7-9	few	TGTGCCAGCAGCTTAGGGCCCCGGACAGCTGAAGCTTTCTTT	CASSLGPRTAEAFF
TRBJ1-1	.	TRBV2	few	TGTGCCAGCACCAAGTTGAGGGTGAACACTGAAGCTTTCTTT	CASTKLRVNTEAFF
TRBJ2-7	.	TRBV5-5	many	TGTGCCAGCAGCTTGAGCTCCTACGAGCAGTACTTC	CASSLSSYEQYF
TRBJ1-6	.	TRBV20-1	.	TGCAGTGCTAGAGATTCAGGGAAAGGGGAATCACCCCTCCACTTT	CSARDSGKGESPLHF
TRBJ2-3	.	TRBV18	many	TGTGCCAGCTCACCCCTCCTAGCCGTCACAGATACGCAGTATTTT	CASSPLLAVTDTQYF
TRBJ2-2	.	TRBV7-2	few	TGTGCCAGCAGCGCCCAGATCGGGGAGCTGTTTTTT	CASSAQIGELFF
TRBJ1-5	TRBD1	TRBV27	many	TGTGCCAGCAGTTCAGGGGGACTCCACAATCAGCCCCAGCATTTT	CASSSGGLHNQPQHF
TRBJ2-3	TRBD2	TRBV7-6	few	TGTGCCAGCAGCCCGAGGACTAGCGGGAACACAGATACGCAGTATTTT	CASSPRTSGNTDTQYF
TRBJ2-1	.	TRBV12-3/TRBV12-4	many	TGTGCCAGCAGTTTAGGAGGTGAGGGGAGGCAGTTCTTC	CASSLGGEGRQFF
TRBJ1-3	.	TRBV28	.	TGTGCCAGCAATGCAAGAGGGAATAGGAACACCATATATTTT	CASNARGNRNTIYF
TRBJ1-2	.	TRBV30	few	TGTGCCTCGTCCCGTAACTATGGCTACACCTTC	CASSRNYGYTF
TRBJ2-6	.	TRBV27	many	TGTGCCAGCAGTAAGACAGGGAGGGGCTCTGGGGCCAACGTCCTGACTTTC	CASSKTGRGSGANVLTF
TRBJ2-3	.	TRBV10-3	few	TGTGCCATCAGTGACAGGTCCTCTAGCACAGATACGCAGTATTTT	CAISDRSSSTDTQYF
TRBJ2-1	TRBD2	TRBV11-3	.	TGTGCCAGCAGCTTATATGCGACTAGCGGGGGAGACTACAATGAGCAGTTCTTC	CASSLYATSGGDYNEQFF
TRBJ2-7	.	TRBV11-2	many	TGTGCCAGCAGCCCCTCCTCTTGGACCTACGAGCAGTACTTC	CASSPSSWTYEQYF
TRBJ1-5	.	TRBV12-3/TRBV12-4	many	TGTGCCAGCAGTTTCCGGGACAATCAGCCCCAGCATTTT	CASSFRDNQPQHF
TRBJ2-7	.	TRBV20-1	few	TGCAGTGCCCGTGTCGGGGCAAAGAACGAGCAGTACTTC	CSARVGAKNEQYF
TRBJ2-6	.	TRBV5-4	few	TGTGCCAGCAGCCCGGGCTCTGGGGCCAACGTCCTGACTTTC	CASSPGSGANVLTF